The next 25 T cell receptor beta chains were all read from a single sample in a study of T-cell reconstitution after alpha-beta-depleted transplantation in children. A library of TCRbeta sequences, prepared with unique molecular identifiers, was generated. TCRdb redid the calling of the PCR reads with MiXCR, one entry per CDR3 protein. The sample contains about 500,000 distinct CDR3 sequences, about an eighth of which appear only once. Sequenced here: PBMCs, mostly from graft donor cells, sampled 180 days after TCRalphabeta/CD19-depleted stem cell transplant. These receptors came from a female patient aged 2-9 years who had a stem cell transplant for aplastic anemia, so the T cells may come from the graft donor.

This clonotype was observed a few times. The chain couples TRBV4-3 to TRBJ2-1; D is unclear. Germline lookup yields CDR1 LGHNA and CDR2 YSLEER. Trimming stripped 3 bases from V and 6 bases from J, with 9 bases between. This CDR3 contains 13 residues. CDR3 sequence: CASSHRGANEQFF. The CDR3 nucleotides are TGCGCCAGCAGCCACCGTGGAGCCAATGAGCAGTTCTTC.

The CDR3 region has the DNA TGTGCCAGCAGCTTAACCACAGGGGGCTGGGGTGAAAAACTGTTTTTT. It translates to CASSLTTGGWGEKLFF. This chain connects TRBV13 to TRBJ1-4; 9 bases line up with TRBD1. The germline V gene has CDR1 PRHDT and CDR2 FYEKMQ (reference sequence). The CDR3 contains 16 residues. V lost 2 bases and J lost 7; bases outside the gene matches: 8.

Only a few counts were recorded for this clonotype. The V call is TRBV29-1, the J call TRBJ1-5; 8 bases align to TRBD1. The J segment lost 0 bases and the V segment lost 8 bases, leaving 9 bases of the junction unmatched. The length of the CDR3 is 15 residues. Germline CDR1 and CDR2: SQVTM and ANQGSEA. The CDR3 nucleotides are TGCAGCCCGAATCAAGGGACAGGTAGCAATCAGCCCCAGCATTTT. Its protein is CSPNQGTGSNQPQHF.

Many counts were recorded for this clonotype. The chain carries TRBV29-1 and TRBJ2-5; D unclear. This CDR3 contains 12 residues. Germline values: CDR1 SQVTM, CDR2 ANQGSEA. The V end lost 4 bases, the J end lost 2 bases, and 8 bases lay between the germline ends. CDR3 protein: CSVGGRQETQYF. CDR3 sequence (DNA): TGCAGCGTTGGAGGACGGCAAGAGACCCAGTACTTC.

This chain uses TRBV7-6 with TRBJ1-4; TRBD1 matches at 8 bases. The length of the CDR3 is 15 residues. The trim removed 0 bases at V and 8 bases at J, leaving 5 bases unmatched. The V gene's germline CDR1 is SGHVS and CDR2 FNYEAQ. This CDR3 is CASSLATGVREKLFF. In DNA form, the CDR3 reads TGTGCCAGCAGCTTAGCGACAGGGGTGAGAGAAAAACTGTTTTTT.

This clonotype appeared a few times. CDR3 in amino acids: CASSSRGWRDSYEQYF. In nucleotides, the CDR3 is TGTGCCAGCAGCTCAAGAGGGTGGCGGGACTCCTACGAGCAGTACTTC. The genes are TRBV7-2 and TRBJ2-7; tentative D call: TRBD2 (6 bases). V shed 4 bases and J shed 0 bases, with 16 bases lying between them. The V gene's germline CDR1 is SGHTA and CDR2 FQGNSA. The CDR3 totals 16 residues.

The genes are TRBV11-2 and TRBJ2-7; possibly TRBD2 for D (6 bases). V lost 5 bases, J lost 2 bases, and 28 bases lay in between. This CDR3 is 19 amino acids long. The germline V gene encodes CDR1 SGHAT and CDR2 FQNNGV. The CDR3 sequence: CASSIRARGWASDPYEQYF. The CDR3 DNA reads TGTGCCAGCAGCATAAGGGCCCGGGGGTGGGCTAGTGACCCCTACGAGCAGTACTTC. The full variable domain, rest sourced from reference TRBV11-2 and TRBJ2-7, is EAGVAQSPRYKIIEKRQSVAFWCNPISGHATLYWYQQILGQGPKLLIQFQNNGVVDDSQLPKDRFSAERLKGVDSTLKIQPAKLEDSAVYLCASSIRARGWASDPYEQYFGPGTRLTVT.

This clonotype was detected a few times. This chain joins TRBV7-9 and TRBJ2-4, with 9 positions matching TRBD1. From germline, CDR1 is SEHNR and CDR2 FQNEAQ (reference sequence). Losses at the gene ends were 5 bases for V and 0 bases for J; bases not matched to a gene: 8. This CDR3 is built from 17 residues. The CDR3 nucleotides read TGTGCCAGCAGCCTCGGGACAGGGAATCTAGCCAAAAACATTCAGTACTTC. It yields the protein CASSLGTGNLAKNIQYF.

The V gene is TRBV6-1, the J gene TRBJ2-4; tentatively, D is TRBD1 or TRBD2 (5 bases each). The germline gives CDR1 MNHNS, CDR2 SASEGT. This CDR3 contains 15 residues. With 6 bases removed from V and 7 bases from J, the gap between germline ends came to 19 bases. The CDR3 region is CASRAPGAVNNIQYF. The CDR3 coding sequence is TGTGCCAGCAGAGCTCCCGGGGCAGTAAACAACATTCAGTACTTC.

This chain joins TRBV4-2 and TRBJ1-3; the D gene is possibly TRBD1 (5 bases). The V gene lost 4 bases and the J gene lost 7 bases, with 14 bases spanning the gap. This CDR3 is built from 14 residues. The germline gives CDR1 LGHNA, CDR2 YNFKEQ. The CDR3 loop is CASSRRQLMNTIYF. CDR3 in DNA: TGTGCCAGCAGCCGCCGACAGCTTATGAACACCATATATTTT.

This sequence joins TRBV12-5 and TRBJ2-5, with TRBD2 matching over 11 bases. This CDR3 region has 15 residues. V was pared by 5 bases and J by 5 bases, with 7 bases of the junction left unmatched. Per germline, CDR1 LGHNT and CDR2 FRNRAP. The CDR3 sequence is CASGPGLAAFETQYF. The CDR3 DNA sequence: TGTGCTAGTGGTCCGGGACTAGCGGCCTTTGAGACCCAGTACTTC.

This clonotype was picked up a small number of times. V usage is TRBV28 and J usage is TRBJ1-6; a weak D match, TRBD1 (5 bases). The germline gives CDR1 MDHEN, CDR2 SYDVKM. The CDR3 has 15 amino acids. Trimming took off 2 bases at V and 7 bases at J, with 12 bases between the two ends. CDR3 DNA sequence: TGTGCCAGCAGTTTACGCCGGGACGGCAATTCACCCCTCCACTTT. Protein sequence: CASSLRRDGNSPLHF.

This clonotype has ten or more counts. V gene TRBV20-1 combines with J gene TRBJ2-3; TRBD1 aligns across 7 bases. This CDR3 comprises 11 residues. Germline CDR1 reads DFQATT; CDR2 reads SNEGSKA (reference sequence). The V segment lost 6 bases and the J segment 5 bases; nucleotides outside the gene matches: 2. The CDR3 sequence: CSAGTVDTQYF. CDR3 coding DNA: TGCAGTGCGGGGACAGTAGATACGCAGTATTTT.

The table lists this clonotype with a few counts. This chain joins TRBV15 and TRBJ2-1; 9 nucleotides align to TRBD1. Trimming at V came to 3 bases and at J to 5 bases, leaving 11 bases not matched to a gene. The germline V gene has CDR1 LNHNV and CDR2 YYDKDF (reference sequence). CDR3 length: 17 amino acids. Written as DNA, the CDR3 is TGTGCCACCAGCAGGGATCCCTGGGACAGGGAACACAATGAGCAGTTCTTC. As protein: CATSRDPWDREHNEQFF. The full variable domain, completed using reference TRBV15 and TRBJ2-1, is DAMVIQNPRYQVTQFGKPVTLSCSQTLNHNVMYWYQQKSSQAPKLLFHYYDKDFNNEADTPDNFQSRRPNTSFCFLDIRSPGLGDTAMYLCATSRDPWDREHNEQFFGPGTRLTVL.

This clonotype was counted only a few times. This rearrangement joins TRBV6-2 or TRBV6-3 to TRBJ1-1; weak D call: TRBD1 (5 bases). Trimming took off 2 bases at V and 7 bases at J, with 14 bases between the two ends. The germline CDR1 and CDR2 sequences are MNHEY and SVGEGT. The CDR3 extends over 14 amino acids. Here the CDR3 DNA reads TGTGCCAGCAGTTACCCTCTGTGGGGGGTTGAAGCTTTCTTT. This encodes CASSYPLWGVEAFF.

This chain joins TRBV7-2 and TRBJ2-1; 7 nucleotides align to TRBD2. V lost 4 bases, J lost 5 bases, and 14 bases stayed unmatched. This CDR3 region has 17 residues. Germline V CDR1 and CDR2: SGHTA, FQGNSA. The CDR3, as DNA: TGTGCCAGCAGCTCCCCCAGGACTAGAGGTGGGCACAATGAGCAGTTCTTC. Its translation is CASSSPRTRGGHNEQFF.

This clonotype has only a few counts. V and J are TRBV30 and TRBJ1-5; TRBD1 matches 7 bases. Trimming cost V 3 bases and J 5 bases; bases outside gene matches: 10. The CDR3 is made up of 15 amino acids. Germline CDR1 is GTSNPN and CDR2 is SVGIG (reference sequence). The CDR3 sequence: CAWSKTRGLDQPQHF. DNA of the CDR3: TGTGCCTGGAGCAAGACTAGGGGGCTGGATCAGCCCCAGCATTTT.

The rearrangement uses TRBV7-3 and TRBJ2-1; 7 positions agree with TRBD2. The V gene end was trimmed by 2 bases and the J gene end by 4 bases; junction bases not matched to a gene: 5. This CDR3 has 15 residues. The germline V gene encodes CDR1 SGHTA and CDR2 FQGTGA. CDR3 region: CASSLFSGGYNEQFF. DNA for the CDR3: TGTGCCAGCAGCTTATTCTCGGGGGGATACAATGAGCAGTTCTTC.

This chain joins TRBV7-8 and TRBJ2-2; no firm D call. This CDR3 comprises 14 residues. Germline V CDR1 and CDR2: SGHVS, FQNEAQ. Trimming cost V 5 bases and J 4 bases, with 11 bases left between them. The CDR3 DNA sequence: TGTGCCAGCAGCCCAACGGACGGCACCGGGGAGCTGTTTTTT. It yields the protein CASSPTDGTGELFF. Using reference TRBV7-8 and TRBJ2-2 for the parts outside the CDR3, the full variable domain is GAGVSQSPRYKVAKRGQDVALRCDPISGHVSLFWYQQALGQGPEFLTYFQNEAQLDKSGLPSDRFFAERPEGSVSTLKIQRTQQEDSAVYLCASSPTDGTGELFFGEGSRLTVL.

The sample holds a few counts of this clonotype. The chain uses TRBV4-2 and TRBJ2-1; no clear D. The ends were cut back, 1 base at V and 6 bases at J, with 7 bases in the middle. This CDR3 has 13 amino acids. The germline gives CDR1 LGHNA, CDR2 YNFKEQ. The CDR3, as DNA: TGTGCCAGCAGCCAAGTAGTTGGCAATGAGCAGTTCTTC. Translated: CASSQVVGNEQFF.

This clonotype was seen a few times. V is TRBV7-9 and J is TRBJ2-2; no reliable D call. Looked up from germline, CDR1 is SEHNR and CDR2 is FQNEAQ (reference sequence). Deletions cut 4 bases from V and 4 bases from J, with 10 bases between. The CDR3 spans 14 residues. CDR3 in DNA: TGTGCCAGCAGCTACCCTGCGAGCACCGGGGAGCTGTTTTTT. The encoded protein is CASSYPASTGELFF.

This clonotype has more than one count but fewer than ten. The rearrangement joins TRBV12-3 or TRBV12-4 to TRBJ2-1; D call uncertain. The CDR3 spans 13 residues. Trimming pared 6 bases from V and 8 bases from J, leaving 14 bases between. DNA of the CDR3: TGTGCCAGCAGCCCCCCACCGGTCGATGAGCAGTTCTTC. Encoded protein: CASSPPPVDEQFF.

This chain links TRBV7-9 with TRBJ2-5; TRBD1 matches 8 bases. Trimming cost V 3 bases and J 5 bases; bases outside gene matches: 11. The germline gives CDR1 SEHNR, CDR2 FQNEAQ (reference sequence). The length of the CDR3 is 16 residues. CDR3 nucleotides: TGTGCCAGCAGCTTGCGCGGGCCGACAGGGGTGGAGACCCAGTACTTC. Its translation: CASSLRGPTGVETQYF.

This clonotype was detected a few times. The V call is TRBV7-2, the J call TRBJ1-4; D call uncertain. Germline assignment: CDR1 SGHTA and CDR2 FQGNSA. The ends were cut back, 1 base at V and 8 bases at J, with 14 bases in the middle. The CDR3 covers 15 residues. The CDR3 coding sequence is TGTGCCAGCAGCTTAGTGGCTAAATTCGGGGAAAAACTGTTTTTT. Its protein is CASSLVAKFGEKLFF.

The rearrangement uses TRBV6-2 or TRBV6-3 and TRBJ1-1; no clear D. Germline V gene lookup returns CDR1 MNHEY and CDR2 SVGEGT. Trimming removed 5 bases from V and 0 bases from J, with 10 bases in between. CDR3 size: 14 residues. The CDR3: CASSRLLMNTEAFF. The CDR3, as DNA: TGTGCCAGCAGTCGACTCCTCATGAACACTGAAGCTTTCTTT.